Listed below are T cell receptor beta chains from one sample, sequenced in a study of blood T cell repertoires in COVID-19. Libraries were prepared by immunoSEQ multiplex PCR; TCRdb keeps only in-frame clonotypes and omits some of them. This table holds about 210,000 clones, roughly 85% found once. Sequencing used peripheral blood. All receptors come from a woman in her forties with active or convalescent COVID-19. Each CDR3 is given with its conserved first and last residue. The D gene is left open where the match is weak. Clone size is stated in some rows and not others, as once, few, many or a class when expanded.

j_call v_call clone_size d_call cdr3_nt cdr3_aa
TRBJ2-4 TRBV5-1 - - TGCGCCAGCAGCTTGGCCCCCTCCGAAGGGGCTCAGTACTTC CASSLAPSEGAQYF
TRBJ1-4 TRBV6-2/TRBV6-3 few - TGTGCCAGCAGTTTAGAATGGGAACAGGGAAAACTGTTTTTT CASSLEWEQGKLFF
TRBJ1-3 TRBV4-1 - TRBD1 TGCGCCAGCAGCCAGGGGACAGCTGGAAACACCATATATTTT CASSQGTAGNTIYF
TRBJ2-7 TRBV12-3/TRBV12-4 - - TGTGCCAGCGGCCTGACCTACGAGCAGTACTTC CASGLTYEQYF
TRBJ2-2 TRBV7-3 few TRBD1 TGTGCCAGCAGCTTACTCGGGACAGGACGGGCCGGGGAGCTGTTTTTT CASSLLGTGRAGELFF
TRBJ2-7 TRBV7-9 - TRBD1 TGTGCCAGCAGCTTAGGAGGACAGGGAGGGCAGTACTTC CASSLGGQGGQYF
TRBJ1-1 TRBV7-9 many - TGTGCCAGCAGCTTTCTCGGGGACACTGAAGCTTTCTTT CASSFLGDTEAFF
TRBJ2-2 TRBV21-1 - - TGTGCCAGCAGCAAGGAGGGGTACACCGGGGAGCTGTTTTTT CASSKEGYTGELFF
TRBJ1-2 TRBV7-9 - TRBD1 TGTGCCAGCAGCTTAGTCGGACAGGGATTTGGCTATGGCTACACCTTC CASSLVGQGFGYGYTF
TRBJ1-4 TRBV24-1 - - TGTGCCACCAGTGATGCCCGGGGAGGGACTAATGAAAAACTGTTTTTT CATSDARGGTNEKLFF
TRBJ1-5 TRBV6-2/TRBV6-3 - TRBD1 TGTGCCAGCACCCCGGGACAGGTAAATCAGCCCCAGCATTTT CASTPGQVNQPQHF
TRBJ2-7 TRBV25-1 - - TGTGCCAGCGGCTCCGACAGGCCCCCTTACGAGCAGTACTTC CASGSDRPPYEQYF
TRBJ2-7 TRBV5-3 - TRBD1 TGTGCCAGAAGCTCCACCTACAGGGGATCCTACGAGCAGTACTTC CARSSTYRGSYEQYF
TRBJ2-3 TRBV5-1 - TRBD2 TGCGCCAGCAGCTCCCAAGCGGGGGGCACAGATACGCAGTATTTT CASSSQAGGTDTQYF
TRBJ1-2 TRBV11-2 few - TGTGCCAGCAGCTTAGGGCGGGGGCTGTATTATGGCTACACCTTC CASSLGRGLYYGYTF
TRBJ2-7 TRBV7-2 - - TGTGCCAGCAGCTACCGGAGGGGCAGCCACGGCGGGTCCTACGAGCAGTACTTC CASSYRRGSHGGSYEQYF
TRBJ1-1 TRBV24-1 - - TGTGCCACCAGTGACAGGGGAAGGGGAATTACTGAAGCTTTCTTT CATSDRGRGITEAFF
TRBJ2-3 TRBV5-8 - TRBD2 TGTGCCAGCAGGCGGGTGGCGGGAGCAGATACGCAGTATTTT CASRRVAGADTQYF
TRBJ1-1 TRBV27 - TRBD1 TGTGCCAGCAGTTTGGACCCTATACAGGGGGGTCTGAACACTGAAGCTTTCTTT CASSLDPIQGGLNTEAFF
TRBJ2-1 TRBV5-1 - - TGCGCCAGCAGCTTACCCGGGACTCTCAATGAGCAGTTCTTC CASSLPGTLNEQFF
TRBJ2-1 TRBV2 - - TGTGCCAGCAGCCCCCGGGACTACAATGAGCAGTTCTTC CASSPRDYNEQFF
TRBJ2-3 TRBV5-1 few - TGCGCCAGCAGCCCCGCACAACCACCAGGGCCCACAGATACGCAGTATTTT CASSPAQPPGPTDTQYF
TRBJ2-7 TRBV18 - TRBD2 TGTGCCAGCTCATCAACTCGGACTAGCGGGAAGTCGTACGAGCAGTACTTC CASSSTRTSGKSYEQYF
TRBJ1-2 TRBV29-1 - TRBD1 TGCAGCGTTCCTTGGACAGGGAACTATGGCTACACCTTC CSVPWTGNYGYTF
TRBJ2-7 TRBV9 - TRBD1 TGTGCCAGCAGCGAGGGGACAGGGGTGCTCTACGAGCAGTACTTC CASSEGTGVLYEQYF
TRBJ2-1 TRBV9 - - TGTGCCAGCAGCGTAGGGCAAGGGGACAATGAGCAGTTCTTC CASSVGQGDNEQFF
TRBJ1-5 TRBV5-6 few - TGTGCCAGCAGCTCATCAGCGGGGCTCAATCAGCCCCAGCATTTT CASSSSAGLNQPQHF
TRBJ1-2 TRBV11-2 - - TGTGCCAGCAGCTTGGGCGGGGGAAACTATGGCTACACCTTC CASSLGGGNYGYTF
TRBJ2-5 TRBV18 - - TGTGCCAGCTCACCACCGGGAGGAGCACAGTACTTC CASSPPGGAQYF
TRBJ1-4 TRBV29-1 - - TGCAGCGGCGAAGGGCGGGGAGGAGAAAAACTGTTTTTT CSGEGRGGEKLFF
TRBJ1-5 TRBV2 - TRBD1 TGTGCCAGCAGCCTCACAGGGGACCCCCCAAATCAGCCCCAGCATTTT CASSLTGDPPNQPQHF
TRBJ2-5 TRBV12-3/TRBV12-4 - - TGTGCCAGCAGTGAACAGGGCCAAGAGACCCAGTACTTC CASSEQGQETQYF
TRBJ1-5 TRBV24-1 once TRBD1 TGTGCCACCAGTGACACACAAGGGACAGGGGGTCACCAGCCCCAGCATTTT CATSDTQGTGGHQPQHF
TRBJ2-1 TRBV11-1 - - TGTGCCGGGGCCCCGGGGGTTGACAATGAGCAGTTCTTC CAGAPGVDNEQFF
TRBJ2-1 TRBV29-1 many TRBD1 TGCAGCGTTGGTAGGGGGCCGACGACCTCCTACAATGAGCAGTTCTTC CSVGRGPTTSYNEQFF
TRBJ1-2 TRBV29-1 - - TGCAGCGTTCCAGATCCTTCTAACTATGGCTACACCTTC CSVPDPSNYGYTF
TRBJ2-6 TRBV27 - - TGTGCCAGCAGTCCCCGTAACTCTGGGGCCAACGTCCTGACTTTC CASSPRNSGANVLTF
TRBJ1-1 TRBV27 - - TGTGCCAGCAGTCCCTCGGGGGGCGTGGGGACTGAAGCTTTCTTT CASSPSGGVGTEAFF
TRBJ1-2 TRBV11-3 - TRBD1 TGTGCCAGCAGCTTAGGTGGACAGGCATGGACGGGCGGCTACACCTTC CASSLGGQAWTGGYTF
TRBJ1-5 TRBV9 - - TGTGCCAGCAGCACGGGGGGAGGAGTTGGTCAGCCCCAGCATTTT CASSTGGGVGQPQHF
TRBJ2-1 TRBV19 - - TGTGCCAGTAGTACTCGGGACTTCGAGACGTACAATGAGCAGTTCTTC CASSTRDFETYNEQFF
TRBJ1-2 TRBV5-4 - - TGTGCCAGCCCCTCCCCAGGGCAGGGCTACACCTTC CASPSPGQGYTF
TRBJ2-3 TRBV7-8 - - TGTGCCAGCAGCTCCATCCCATTTAGCGTGGGCCCAGATACGCAGTATTTT CASSSIPFSVGPDTQYF
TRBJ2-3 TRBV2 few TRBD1 TGTGCCAGCAGTGAAACCCAGGGGGCTGGCACAGATACGCAGTATTTT CASSETQGAGTDTQYF
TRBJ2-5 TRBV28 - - TGTGCCAGCAGTTTGCCCACAGGGCACCAAGAGACCCAGTACTTC CASSLPTGHQETQYF
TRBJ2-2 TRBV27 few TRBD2 TGTGCCAGCAGAGGGACTAGCGGGAAGAACGGGGAGCTGTTTTTT CASRGTSGKNGELFF
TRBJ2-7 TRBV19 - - TGTGCCAGTAGTATACCTGGCAGTGACTACGAGCAGTACTTC CASSIPGSDYEQYF
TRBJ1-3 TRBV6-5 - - TGTGCCAGCCGGGGTAGCTCTGGAAACACCATATATTTT CASRGSSGNTIYF
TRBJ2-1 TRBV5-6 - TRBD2 TGTGCCAGCAGCAACAGCGGGGGGGCGTCCTACAATGAGCAGTTCTTC CASSNSGGASYNEQFF
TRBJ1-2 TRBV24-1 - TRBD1 TGTGCCACCAGGGACAGGGCCGGGGGTGATTTTGGCTACACCTTC CATRDRAGGDFGYTF
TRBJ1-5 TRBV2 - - TGTGCCAGCAGTCCCAGACCAGGGGATGGCAATCAGCCCCAGCATTTT CASSPRPGDGNQPQHF